This T cell receptor beta chain emerged from a study of beta chain features in type 1 diabetes. Isolated RNA was reverse transcribed in full, so expressed TCRB transcripts were sequenced. Measured with immunoSEQ multiplex PCR; TCRdb has only the in-frame clones, and not every one. Here the sample spans hundreds of thousands of clones, 13% being singletons. Purity (above 95%) was reached by all sorted populations. The CDR3 runs 12 residues. Germline assignment: CDR1 LGHNA and CDR2 YNFKEQ. V dropped 0 bases and J dropped 6 bases, with 5 bases sitting between them. Regarding this clone: Its cognate antigen is unknown.

Study outcomes and limitations: Fewer junction insertions and more nucleotide deletions appeared in type 1 diabetes patients. Patients with Type 1 diabetes showed moderately but significantly shorter TCRB CDR3s in all four CD4+ subsets.

Material for sequencing was naive CD4+ T cells from blood. The TCR comes from a man in his late teens or twenties with type 1 diabetes. The rearrangement links TRBV4-2 to TRBJ1-1; D remains ambiguous. DNA for the CDR3: TGTGCCAGCAGCCAAGATTTGGCTGAAGCTTTCTTT. This codes for CASSQDLAEAFF.